Listed below are T cell receptor beta chains from one sample, sequenced in a study of T cell responses to AZD1222 COVID-19 vaccine. Measured with immunoSEQ multiplex PCR; TCRdb has only the in-frame clones, and not every one. Here the sample spans about 130,000 clones, just over 90% being singletons. The sequenced sample was peripheral blood, obtained 28 days after the second AZD1222 dose. The receptors stem from an adult who received the AZD1222 COVID-19 vaccine. The CDR3 runs from the conserved cysteine through the conserved F or W. The D gene is left open where the match is weak. Clone size is given for some rows only: seen once, a few or many times, or a class if the clone is expanded.

cdr3_nt cdr3_aa d_call clone_size j_call v_call
TGTGCCACCAGCAGAGTCTTCGTGGACAGGAATGAAAAACTGTTTTTT CATSRVFVDRNEKLFF TRBD1 . TRBJ1-4 TRBV15
TGTGCCAGTAGTATCTCGTGGACACAGCGCTACGAGCAGTACTTC CASSISWTQRYEQYF . . TRBJ2-7 TRBV19
TGTGCCAGCAGTTCGTCGACAGGGGTAGCTTTCTTT CASSSSTGVAFF TRBD1 once TRBJ1-1 TRBV12-3/TRBV12-4
TGTGCCACCAGCAGAGGCGGGGGCTATGGCTACACCTTC CATSRGGGYGYTF . . TRBJ1-2 TRBV15
TGTGCCAGTAGTACATCCACGTACAGGGAGGGAAGCTATGGCTACACCTTC CASSTSTYREGSYGYTF . few TRBJ1-2 TRBV19
TGTGCCAGCAGTAGCCCTGTGGGGGCCCTCTACGAGCAGTACTTC CASSSPVGALYEQYF . . TRBJ2-7 TRBV27
TGTGCCAGTAGTCCTCTCAATTCACCCCTCCACTTT CASSPLNSPLHF . . TRBJ1-6 TRBV19
TGTGCCAGCAGCGGCTACAGAACCGGGGAGCTGTTTTTT CASSGYRTGELFF . once TRBJ2-2 TRBV5-4
TGTGCCAGCAGAAACCTAGGGGGGGCCGGCACTGAAGCTTTCTTT CASRNLGGAGTEAFF . . TRBJ1-1 TRBV28
TGTGCCAGCATTTCGCCTAGCGGGCCCAGCTCCGAGCAGTACTTC CASISPSGPSSEQYF TRBD2 . TRBJ2-7 TRBV6-1
TGTGCCAGCAGCTTAGGTCCAGGGGGCATTCCCCGTGGGTGCACAGATACGCAGTATTTT CASSLGPGGIPRGCTDTQYF TRBD1 . TRBJ2-3 TRBV11-3
TGTGCCAGCAGCTTAGGTGAGGGCGTCGGAAACGAGCAGTACTTC CASSLGEGVGNEQYF . . TRBJ2-7 TRBV7-9
TGTGCCAGCAGCGTAACAGCGAACACTGAAGCTTTCTTT CASSVTANTEAFF . . TRBJ1-1 TRBV9
TGTGCCAGCAGTTTTGGCGCGGGACTAGCGGGGACGAGCTCCTACAATGAGCAGTTCTTC CASSFGAGLAGTSSYNEQFF TRBD2 once TRBJ2-1 TRBV27
TGTGCCAGCGCGAGGGGCAATAGCAATCAGCCCCAGCATTTT CASARGNSNQPQHF . . TRBJ1-5 TRBV6-1
TGTGCCAGCAGTTCTAGGCCCGGACGGCAGCCCCAGCATTTT CASSSRPGRQPQHF . . TRBJ1-5 TRBV28
TGCAGTGCTAGTACTGGGGTTAGCAATCAGCCCCAGCATTTT CSASTGVSNQPQHF . . TRBJ1-5 TRBV20-1
TGTGCCAGCAAAGGGACGGACTCCTACAATGAGCAGTTCTTC CASKGTDSYNEQFF . . TRBJ2-1 TRBV7-3
TGTGCCAGCCGTTCAATTAGACTGGGGGATTACGAGCAGTACTTC CASRSIRLGDYEQYF . . TRBJ2-7 TRBV21-1
TGCGCCAGCAGCTTGAGACGGCGGGAGGATCTCTACGAGCAGTACTTC CASSLRRREDLYEQYF TRBD2 . TRBJ2-7 TRBV5-1
TGTGCCAGCAGCTTAGTCGGGGCGTCCTACGAGCAGTACTTC CASSLVGASYEQYF . . TRBJ2-7 TRBV7-9
TGTGCCTTGGAACCACAGGGGGCCGGTTCACCCCTCCACTTT CALEPQGAGSPLHF TRBD1 . TRBJ1-6 TRBV6-5
TGTGCCAGCAGCCAAAGCGGAGGACGGTGGGGTGGCTACACCTTC CASSQSGGRWGGYTF . few TRBJ1-2 TRBV3-1/TRBV3-2
TGCGCCAGCAGCCAAGGACAGGGAAGCAATCAGCCCCAGCATTTT CASSQGQGSNQPQHF TRBD1 . TRBJ1-5 TRBV4-1
TGTGCCAGCAGAGACTGGGGGGCGGGACCTTATAGCAATCAGCCCCAGCATTTT CASRDWGAGPYSNQPQHF . . TRBJ1-5 TRBV28
TGCAGCGTTGACATCGGTATCTATGGCTACACCTTC CSVDIGIYGYTF . . TRBJ1-2 TRBV29-1
TGTGCCAGCAGCTTGATCAGCGGACCCTACAATGAGCAGTTCTTC CASSLISGPYNEQFF . . TRBJ2-1 TRBV5-5
TGTGCCAGCAGGGGGGCGGTACATACTTACAATGAGCAGTTCTTC CASRGAVHTYNEQFF . . TRBJ2-1 TRBV2
TGTGCCAGCAGTTACTCGATTCAGGGGGGAAGAGCGGGACTCCACTTT CASSYSIQGGRAGLHF TRBD1 . TRBJ1-6 TRBV6-5
TGCGCCAGCAGCTTGGTGGGTTCCTACGAGCAGTACTTC CASSLVGSYEQYF . . TRBJ2-7 TRBV5-1
TGTGCCAGCAGCCTATACAGTCCAACCTACAATGAGCAGTTCTTC CASSLYSPTYNEQFF . . TRBJ2-1 TRBV27
TGTGCCAGCAGCTTTGTAAAGGACTCCTACAATGAGCAGTTCTTC CASSFVKDSYNEQFF . . TRBJ2-1 TRBV7-9